This TCR beta chain emerged from a study of CD8 T cells in ankylosing spondylitis. Library preparation for TCR beta used quantitative 5'-RACE with molecular barcodes. TCRdb processed the 5' RACE reads anew with MiXCR; each CDR3 protein has one entry. The repertoire consists of approximately 540,000 distinct CDR3 sequences, with roughly an eighth occurring once and the leading ten covering under 7.5%. Study-level findings and limits: Disease-associated clonotypes exhibited CD8+ identity and were relatively infrequent in peripheral blood. Seemingly distinctive of ankylosing spondylitis blood was a TCR beta motif formed by eight highly homologous variants. Reports of some motif variants in reactive arthritis synovial fluid and blood predate this one. In ankylosing spondylitis patients, matched synovial fluid reportedly showed significant enrichment of disease-linked clones.

This clonotype was counted between two and nine times. What it binds is unknown. The CDR3 consists of 16 residues. Germline trimming cut 3 bases from V and 4 bases from J; bases unmatched to any gene: 6. Germline values: CDR1 SGHVS, CDR2 FNYEAQ. The V gene is TRBV7-6, the J gene TRBJ2-5, with 12 bases matching TRBD2. This receptor was taken from a male donor with ankylosing spondylitis. Sequencing input: blood, either unsorted or a sorted T cell fraction (not recorded which). CDR3 residues: CASSLTSGRGRETQYF. The CDR3 coding sequence is TGTGCCAGCAGCTTGACTAGCGGGAGAGGGCGAGAGACCCAGTACTTC.